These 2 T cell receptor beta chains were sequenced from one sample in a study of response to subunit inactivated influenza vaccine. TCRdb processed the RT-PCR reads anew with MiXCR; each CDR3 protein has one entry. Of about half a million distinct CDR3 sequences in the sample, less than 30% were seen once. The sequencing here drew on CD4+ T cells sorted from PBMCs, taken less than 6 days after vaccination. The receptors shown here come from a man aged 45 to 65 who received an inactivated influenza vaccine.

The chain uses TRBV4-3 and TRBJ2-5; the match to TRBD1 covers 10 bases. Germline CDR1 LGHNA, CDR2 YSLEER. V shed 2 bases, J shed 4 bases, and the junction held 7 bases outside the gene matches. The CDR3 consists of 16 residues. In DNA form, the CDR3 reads TGCGCCAGCAGCCAATCCGGGACAGGGGCCCCAGAGACCCAGTACTTC. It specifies CASSQSGTGAPETQYF.

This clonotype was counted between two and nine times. The chain's CDR3 is CASSLEGTSGGAADTQYF. DNA of the CDR3: TGCGCCAGCAGCTTGGAGGGGACTAGCGGGGGGGCCGCAGATACGCAGTATTTT. V is TRBV5-1 and J is TRBJ2-3; 16 nucleotides align to TRBD2. The CDR3 runs to 18 residues. Germline CDR1 and CDR2: SGHRS and YFSETQ. V shed 0 bases and J 4 bases; nucleotides not matched to a gene: 5.